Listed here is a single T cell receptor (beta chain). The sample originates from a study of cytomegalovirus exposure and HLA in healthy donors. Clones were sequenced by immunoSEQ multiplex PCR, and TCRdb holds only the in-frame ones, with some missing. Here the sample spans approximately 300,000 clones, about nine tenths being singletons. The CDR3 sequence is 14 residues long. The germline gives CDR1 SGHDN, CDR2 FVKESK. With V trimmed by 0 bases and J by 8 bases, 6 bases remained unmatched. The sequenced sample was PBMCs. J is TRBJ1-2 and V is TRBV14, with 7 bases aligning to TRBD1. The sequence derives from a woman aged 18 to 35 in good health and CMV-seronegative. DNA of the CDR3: TGTGCCAGCAGCCAAGAGACAGGGTGGCGAGGCTACACCTTC. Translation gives CASSQETGWRGYTF.